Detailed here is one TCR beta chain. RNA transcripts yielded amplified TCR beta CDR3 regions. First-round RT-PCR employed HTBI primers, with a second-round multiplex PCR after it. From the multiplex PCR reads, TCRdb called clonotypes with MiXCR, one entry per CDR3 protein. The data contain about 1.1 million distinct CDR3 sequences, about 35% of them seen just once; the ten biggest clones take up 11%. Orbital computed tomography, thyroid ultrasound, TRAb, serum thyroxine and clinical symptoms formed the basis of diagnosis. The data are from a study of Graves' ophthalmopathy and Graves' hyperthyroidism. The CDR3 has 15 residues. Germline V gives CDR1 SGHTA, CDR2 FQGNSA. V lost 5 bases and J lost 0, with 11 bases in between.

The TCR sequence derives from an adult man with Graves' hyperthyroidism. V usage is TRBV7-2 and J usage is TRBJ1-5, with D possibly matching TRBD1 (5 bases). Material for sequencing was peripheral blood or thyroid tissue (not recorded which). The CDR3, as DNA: TGTGCCAGCAGCCCCTGGGACGATAGCAATCAGCCCCAGCATTTT. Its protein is CASSPWDDSNQPQHF.